The 2 T cell receptor beta chains given below trace back to one sample, sequenced in a study of Graves' ophthalmopathy and Graves' hyperthyroidism. The study amplified TCR beta CDR3 regions using RNA transcripts. The authors performed first-round RT-PCR with HTBI primers and then a second-round multiplex PCR. TCRdb fed the multiplex PCR reads into MiXCR, producing one record per CDR3 protein. Among roughly 700,000 distinct CDR3 sequences listed, roughly 41% were seen once. Sequenced input: peripheral blood. These TCRs come from an adult man with Graves' ophthalmopathy.

To note about this clonotype: Its ends do not fully match the called genes, so a read error is possible. The genes are TRBV10-3 and TRBJ2-7; perhaps D is TRBD1 or TRBD2 (5 bases each). Looked up from germline, CDR1 is ENHRY and CDR2 is SYGVKD. The CDR3 is 14 amino acids. CDR3 nucleotides: TGTGCCAGCAGTTATAGGGGAGCCCCTTATGAGCAGTACTTC. Translated, it gives CASSYRGAPYEQYF.

V gene TRBV4-1 combines with J gene TRBJ1-3, with TRBD1 as a possible D gene (6 bases). The CDR3 is 18 residues long. Per germline, CDR1 MGHRA and CDR2 YSYEKL. The ends were cut back, 1 base at V and 2 bases at J, with 18 bases in the middle. CDR3 DNA sequence: TGCGCCAGCAGCCAAGTAGGGTGGGACACGTCAACTGGAAACACCATATATTTT. Amino acid sequence: CASSQVGWDTSTGNTIYF.